This TCR beta chain came from a study of regulatory T cells in long-lasting Graves disease (dated by TCRdb to the early 2020s). For the study in its entirety: Patients with newly diagnosed Graves' disease had been on antithyroid drugs for under 3 months. This study used TCR sequencing and RNA sequencing of peripheral blood to compare persistent Graves' disease patients against newly diagnosed Graves' disease patients. The study was conducted in China and was registered as a clinical trial. A total of 33 samples underwent TCR sequencing, from about 13 patients with persistent Graves' disease and 20 patients with newly diagnosed Graves' disease.

The time point label, as the study defines it: newly diagnosed GD, antithyroid drugs for less than 3 months. For both TCR sequencing and RNA sequencing, RNA was extracted from PBMCs using TRIzol. The diagnosis of Graves' disease followed American Thyroid Association guidelines. The patients came from an endocrinology department in Xi'an, China. Each patient gave around 9.2 milliliters of peripheral blood, collected in an EDTA anticoagulant tube. PBMCs were isolated by Ficoll Paque Plus density gradient separation without further T cell sorting. An Agilent 2100 Bioanalyzer and agarose gel were used to assess RNA quality, and a NanoDrop 2000 was used to measure RNA concentration. Receptor libraries were prepared by multiplex PCR. The listed sequencing device is Illumina HiSeq 4000. CDR3 regions were amplified by Arm-PCR with iRepertoire HTBI primers to construct TCR beta libraries. Before sequencing, the PCR products went through gel purification. Processing in the source paper ran as follows. Gene usage analysis of CDR3 amino acid clonotypes relied on the 60 or so TRBV and around 13 TRBJ segments identified across samples. COPE and FqMerger were used to merge the filtered high-quality paired reads into contigs. Contigs were aligned with BLAST to IMGT TRBV, TRBD and TRBJ reference genes, and CDR3 was defined per IMGT. Any clonotype with a frequency above 0.1% was counted as a highly expanded clone. Shannon entropy was used to measure repertoire diversity, and the Gini coefficient was used to measure V-J evenness. A clonotype was considered public if more than one individual shared it. TCRdb reran the public reads through fastp at Q25 and MiXCR, keeping productive beta chains. Every CDR3 protein is listed once, alongside the most common genes and DNA of its rows. The authors' filters were not applied to this entry. This sample has 450,000 to 650,000 distinct CDR3 sequences in its table, and 16% of those were observed once. The leading ten clones occupy roughly 25% of the sample.

This clonotype was recorded a few times. It has no known antigen specificity. Per-base quality was not reported, and no clone a single base away is much larger than it. From the cysteine up to the phenylalanine, the CDR3 has a length of 13 residues. The sequence is cut down to CDR3 DNA, 39 bases in frame from base 1. CDR1 and CDR2 are read off the germline V gene as SGHRS and YFSETQ. The germline ends are 13 bases apart after V is trimmed by 3 bases and J by 7 bases. The paper's findings and limits, for the study overall: Only the TCR beta chain was sequenced and analyzed. Persistent disease showed preferential use of TRBV28, TRBJ1-2 and TRBJ2-5, whereas newly diagnosed disease favored TRBV20-1 and TRBJ2-1. Only peripheral blood was studied, because thyroid tissue, the primary lesion, was inaccessible. Lower TCR Shannon entropy and fewer highly expanded clones were observed in persistent Graves' disease patients than in newly diagnosed patients, which suggested clonal expansion. As a limitation, the authors acknowledged that the small sample size may reduce accuracy. Patients with persistent disease shared more public clonotypes (fewer than 3,000) than newly diagnosed patients did (966).

These data also featured in a second study, about T cells in Graves' hyperthyroidism and ophthalmopathy. Per the second study: Stable Graves' hyperthyroidism was defined as no progression to ophthalmopathy during 18 months of follow-up. The hyperthyroidism patients were between 18 and 65 years old and newly diagnosed, with a disease duration of less than 2 months. Patients with uncontrolled infections, other autoimmune diseases, pregnancy or lactation were excluded. Diagnoses were based on clinical symptoms, serum thyroxine and TRAb, thyroid ultrasound and orbital computed tomography. The TCR CDR3 was subjected to a first round of RT-PCR using the HTBI primer set and the Qiagen OneStep RT-PCR kit. Most expanded thyroid clonotypes (frequency above 0.001) were also detected in blood, suggesting blood repertoires may reflect thyroid immune responses. A model built on a 13 V-J signature distinguished ophthalmopathy from stable hyperthyroidism, reaching about 88% sensitivity and around 81% specificity in cross-validation and 80%/75% in testing. During validation, the model predicted progression to ophthalmopathy a median of roughly six months ahead of onset, with just under 71% sensitivity and 72.22% specificity. A discovery cohort of roughly 96 patients, 43 with Graves' ophthalmopathy and 55 to 65 with stable Graves' hyperthyroidism, was used to find distinguishing TCR V-J signatures. An independent validation cohort of 18 to 20 hyperthyroidism patients and about 15 patients who later progressed to ophthalmopathy tested prospective prediction of ophthalmopathy. The 75 to 100 discovery patients were randomly divided into training and test sets at a 7:3 ratio. In addition, the study compared T-cell repertoires in thyroid tissue and in blood from several Graves' hyperthyroidism patients. After blood sampling, hyperthyroidism patients were treated with methimazole at a starting dose of 30 mg daily, and ophthalmopathy patients were treated with high-dose intravenous methylprednisolone. Libraries were constructed in a second round of multiplex PCR, after which size selection and purification were carried out. The libraries were sequenced on an Illumina HiSeq2000 using paired-end 100 bp reads. Raw data were processed with SOAPnuke, discarding reads with adapters, uncalled bases, mean Phred below 15, or no exact constant-primer or identifier match. COPE v1.2.5 was used to merge high-quality paired reads, and clonotypes were defined as unique nucleotide sequences. MiTCR v1.1 was used to align the clonotypes against IMGT TRBV, TRBD and TRBJ reference segments. Only V-J combinations with frequency above 0.0001, covering 99% to 99.2% of repertoires, were analysed. A TCS score was defined as the ratio of F50 (clonal expansion) to E x V (chaos), with BLOSUM62-based TCRdist applied between CDR3 peptides within each V-J. Welch's t-statistics and random forest reduced several hundred V-J features to 10 to 15, which were used in a naive Bayes classifier (R e1071). No statistical method was used to fix the sample size in advance, and group allocation was not hidden from the investigators. The paper describes TCR Vbeta CDR3 sequencing of 135 peripheral blood samples, made up of some 42 ophthalmopathy patients, roughly 72 hyperthyroidism patients and roughly 17 progressor patients.

This TCR derives from a woman aged 40-60 years with Graves disease. Donor details come from another sample of the same person, matched by shared clones. The sequencing used peripheral blood mononuclear cells (PBMCs), collected at new diagnosis, from a patient treated with antithyroid drugs. The chain joins TRBV5-1 to TRBJ1-1; TRBD1 is a possible D gene, resting on 6 matching bases. The DNA sequence is TGCGCCAGCAGCTCACCTGGACAGTTTGAAGCTTTCTTT. This sequence encodes CASSSPGQFEAFF.